These 28 T cell receptor beta chains share one sample of origin, sequenced in a study of blood T cell repertoires in COVID-19. Sequenced by immunoSEQ multiplex PCR; TCRdb stores in-frame clones only, minus some. The table lists roughly 250,000 clones, about 88% of them singletons. The sample comprised peripheral blood. These receptors came from a woman in her forties who had recovered from COVID-19.

This sequence joins TRBV3-1 (or the pseudogene TRBV3-2) and TRBJ1-1; no reliable D call. CDR1 and CDR2 from the germline V gene are LGHDT and YNNKEL (reference sequence). Trimming pared 0 bases from V and 1 base from J, leaving 9 bases between. This CDR3 region has 15 residues. The CDR3 coding sequence is TGTGCCAGCAGCCAAGAATGGGCCGAGAACACTGAAGCTTTCTTT. It is translated as CASSQEWAENTEAFF.

The chain combines TRBV3-1 (or the pseudogene TRBV3-2) with TRBJ2-7, with 9 bases fitting TRBD2. Germline CDR1 and CDR2: LGHDT and YNNKEL (reference sequence). This CDR3 contains 19 residues. The ends lost 4 bases at V and 1 base at J; junction bases unmatched: 17. CDR3 bases: TGTGCCAGCAGCCCCCAAGCCCCCGGGGGTAGCGGGAGATCCTACGAGCAGTACTTC. Encoded protein: CASSPQAPGGSGRSYEQYF.

The chain links TRBV19 to TRBJ1-5; D gene unclear. This CDR3 contains 14 residues. V lost 3 bases to trimming and J lost 2 bases, with 8 bases between them. The germline V gene encodes CDR1 LNHDA and CDR2 SQIVND (reference sequence). The CDR3 sequence: CASSILSGNQPQHF. CDR3 nucleotides: TGTGCCAGTAGTATTCTCAGTGGCAATCAGCCCCAGCATTTT.

This chain connects TRBV12-5 to TRBJ2-3; a possible D gene is TRBD1 (5 bases). CDR1 and CDR2 (germline): LGHNT, FRNRAP. The CDR3 runs 14 residues. Trimming pared 6 bases from V and 6 bases from J, leaving 16 bases between. The CDR3 region has the DNA TGTGCTAGTGGGAAGGGGTCCTGGCAGGATACGCAGTATTTT. Translating it yields CASGKGSWQDTQYF.

The V call is TRBV10-3, the J call TRBJ2-1; 8 positions agree with TRBD1. Germline CDR1 reads ENHRY; CDR2 reads SYGVKD. Unmatched junction bases numbered 8, after V lost 5 bases and J lost 5 bases. This CDR3 spans 15 amino acids. CDR3 amino acids: CAISTGGAGDNEQFF. Here the CDR3 DNA reads TGTGCCATCAGTACAGGGGGTGCAGGGGACAATGAGCAGTTCTTC.

The chain links TRBV12-3 or TRBV12-4 to TRBJ2-3; TRBD2 aligns across 9 bases. The length of the CDR3 is 13 residues. With 7 bases clipped from V and 5 bases from J, the junction kept 4 bases outside the gene matches. CDR3 in amino acids: CASKLAGGDTQYF. CDR3 DNA sequence: TGTGCCAGCAAACTAGCGGGCGGAGATACGCAGTATTTT.

The chain uses TRBV4-3 and TRBJ1-2, with 7 bases that match TRBD1. J was trimmed by 2 bases and V by 1 base; bases with no gene match: 4. The CDR3 is 15 residues long. CDR1 LGHNA and CDR2 YSLEER come from the germline V gene. The CDR3 coding sequence is TGCGCCAGCAGCCAAGCGAAAGGGGGCAACTATGGCTACACCTTC. Its protein is CASSQAKGGNYGYTF.

The chain employs TRBV7-9 and TRBJ2-7; unclear D gene. This CDR3 has 12 amino acids. Germline CDR1 SEHNR, CDR2 FQNEAQ (reference sequence). V was pared by 5 bases and J by 0 bases, with 5 bases between. The CDR3 coding sequence is TGTGCCAGCAGCCCAAACTCCTACGAGCAGTACTTC. It encodes CASSPNSYEQYF.

The chain links TRBV5-1 to TRBJ2-3; 7 bases align to TRBD2. The V and J ends lost 2 bases and 1 base, in that order; junction bases with no gene match: 4. The CDR3 length is 15 residues. Germline CDR1 and CDR2: SGHRS and YFSETQ. CDR3: CASSFTSGGTDTQYF. The CDR3 DNA is TGCGCCAGCAGCTTTACCAGCGGGGGCACAGATACGCAGTATTTT.

This chain uses TRBV19 with TRBJ1-3; D is possibly TRBD1 (6 bases). The CDR3 runs 16 residues. The V gene lost 3 bases and the J gene lost 6 bases, with 18 bases spanning the gap. The germline V gene has CDR1 LNHDA and CDR2 SQIVND (reference sequence). This chain's CDR3 is CASSIRLGGQPNTIYF. The CDR3 DNA reads TGTGCCAGTAGTATCAGGCTAGGTGGACAGCCAAACACCATATATTTT.

The V call is TRBV4-2, the J call TRBJ1-4; D not certain. CDR1 is LGHNA and CDR2 is YNFKEQ in the germline V gene. This CDR3 contains 14 residues. Trimming removed 0 bases at V and 10 bases at J, with 12 bases between. The CDR3 region has the DNA TGTGCCAGCAGCCAAGATCAGGCCGAGGGAAAACTGTTTTTT. Amino acid sequence: CASSQDQAEGKLFF.

The chain uses TRBV19 and TRBJ2-1; 7 nucleotides agree with TRBD1. The CDR3 consists of 16 residues. Germline CDR1 reads LNHDA; CDR2 reads SQIVND (reference sequence). V gave up 4 bases and J gave up 7 bases; unmatched junction bases: 13. The CDR3 DNA reads as TGTGCCAGTAGTACTTTAACACAGGGGCCTGGGAATGAGCAGTTCTTC. This encodes CASSTLTQGPGNEQFF.

The rearrangement joins TRBV19 to TRBJ2-6; 7 bases align to TRBD1. The CDR3 has 17 amino acids. With 4 bases clipped from V and 3 bases from J, the junction kept 9 bases outside the gene matches. Germline values: CDR1 LNHDA, CDR2 SQIVND (reference sequence). The CDR3: CASSNYRTGYGANVLTF. CDR3 coding DNA: TGTGCCAGTAGTAACTACCGGACAGGTTATGGGGCCAACGTCCTGACTTTC. The full variable domain, in which reference TRBV19 and TRBJ2-6 provide the parts outside the CDR3, is DGGITQSPKYLFRKEGQNVTLSCEQNLNHDAMYWYRQDPGQGLRLIYYSQIVNDFQKGDIAEGYSVSREKKESFPLTVTSAQKNPTAFYLCASSNYRTGYGANVLTFGAGSRLTVL.

J is TRBJ1-3 and V is TRBV4-3; D not resolved. The CDR3 is made up of 16 amino acids. V lost 0 bases and J 0 bases, leaving 9 bases between the germline ends. The germline CDR1 and CDR2 sequences are LGHNA and YSLEER. CDR3 amino acids: CASSQEPVASGNTIYF. For the CDR3, the DNA is TGCGCCAGCAGCCAAGAACCAGTAGCCTCTGGAAACACCATATATTTT.

V usage is TRBV18 and J usage is TRBJ1-2; D possibly corresponds to TRBD1 (6 bases). Germline V gene sequence: CDR1 KGHSH, CDR2 LQKENI. CDR3 length equals 13 residues. Trimming removed 8 bases from V and 4 bases from J, with 14 bases in between. The CDR3 reads CASHRDNGYGYTF. The CDR3 DNA is TGTGCCAGCCATCGGGACAATGGCTATGGCTACACCTTC.

The chain combines TRBV7-3 with TRBJ2-5; 11 bases line up with TRBD2. This CDR3 comprises 16 residues. CDR1 SGHTA and CDR2 FQGTGA come from the germline V gene. The ends lost 3 bases at V and 2 bases at J; junction bases unmatched: 5. The CDR3 sequence is CASSFGVAGGQETQYF. The CDR3 DNA follows: TGTGCCAGCAGCTTCGGGGTAGCGGGAGGGCAAGAGACCCAGTACTTC.

This clone was counted a single time. The sample has other DNA sequences that encode this CDR3 too. CDR3 in amino acids: CASSQERNYGYTF. CDR3 DNA: TGTGCCAGCAGCCAAGAACGGAACTATGGCTACACCTTC. The chain couples TRBV3-1 (or the pseudogene TRBV3-2) to TRBJ1-2, with D hard to call. Germline V CDR1 and CDR2: LGHDT, YNNKEL (reference sequence). The germline V and J ends were trimmed by 0 bases and 2 bases, with 4 bases remaining between them. This CDR3 is 13 amino acids long.

V and J are TRBV6-5 and TRBJ2-1; weak D call: TRBD2 (5 bases). V was trimmed by 2 bases and J by 7 bases, leaving 9 bases between them. There are 13 residues in the CDR3. The V gene's germline CDR1 is MNHEY and CDR2 SVGAGI. The CDR3 is CASSYVGVNEQFF. The CDR3 nucleotides read TGTGCCAGCAGTTACGTGGGAGTGAATGAGCAGTTCTTC.

The V gene is TRBV7-9, the J gene TRBJ2-1; TRBD2 matches at 8 bases. Per germline, CDR1 SEHNR and CDR2 FQNEAQ (reference sequence). This CDR3 spans 13 amino acids. J gave up 9 bases and V 5 bases, and 6 bases lay outside the gene matches. CDR3 coding DNA: TGTGCCAGCAGCCCAGCGGGAGAGGGTGAGCAGTTCTTC. Its translation: CASSPAGEGEQFF.

This chain uses TRBV27 with TRBJ1-6; the D is unclear. CDR1 and CDR2 (germline): MNHEY, SMNVEV (reference sequence). Trimming took off 6 bases at V and 5 bases at J, with 17 bases between the two ends. The CDR3 runs to 16 residues. This CDR3 is CASSSSWSPDNSPLHF. Here the CDR3 DNA reads TGTGCCAGCAGCTCCTCCTGGAGCCCTGATAATTCACCCCTCCACTTT.

V gene TRBV4-1 combines with J gene TRBJ2-7, with 7 bases that match TRBD1. Germline trimming cut 0 bases from V and 2 bases from J; bases unmatched to any gene: 4. Germline V lookup: CDR1 MGHRA, CDR2 YSYEKL. The CDR3 length is 15 residues. CDR3 bases: TGCGCCAGCAGCCAAGAGGCCGGGACAGCCTACGAGCAGTACTTC. Its protein is CASSQEAGTAYEQYF.

This chain links TRBV18 with TRBJ1-1; a weak D match, TRBD1 (6 bases). CDR1 KGHSH and CDR2 LQKENI come from the germline V gene. The CDR3 spans 15 residues. V lost 3 bases and J 4 bases, leaving 15 bases between the germline ends. The CDR3 sequence is CASSPTTGTFTEAFF. The DNA of the CDR3 is TGTGCCAGCTCACCCACGACAGGCACCTTCACTGAAGCTTTCTTT.

The chain combines TRBV4-3 with TRBJ2-3, with a possible D match to TRBD2 (6 bases). The germline V gene has CDR1 LGHNA and CDR2 YSLEER. Between the trimmed V and J ends, which lost 0 bases and 3 bases, there was a span of 16 bases. The CDR3 covers 17 residues. CDR3 region: CASSQEPGAGRTDTQYF. The CDR3 coding sequence is TGCGCCAGCAGCCAAGAGCCAGGTGCAGGGAGGACAGATACGCAGTATTTT.

The V gene is TRBV28, the J gene TRBJ1-6; D gene unclear. V was cut by 5 bases and J by 0 bases, with 8 bases left in between. The CDR3 is 15 residues long. Germline loops: CDR1 MDHEN, CDR2 SYDVKM. The CDR3 DNA sequence: TGTGCCAGCAGTCTCTACAGCTCCTATAATTCACCCCTCCACTTT. Protein: CASSLYSSYNSPLHF.

J is TRBJ1-2 and V is TRBV5-1; D might be TRBD1 (6 bases). Germline CDR1 and CDR2: SGHRS and YFSETQ. This CDR3 contains 16 residues. V was clipped by 3 bases and J by 4 bases, with 19 bases between them. CDR3 region: CASSSADRPVSYGYTF. For the CDR3, the DNA is TGCGCCAGCAGCTCCGCGGACAGACCAGTAAGCTATGGCTACACCTTC.

V usage is TRBV9 and J usage is TRBJ2-7, with 9 bases aligning to TRBD2. The CDR3 has 15 residues. J lost 2 bases, V lost 0 bases, and 3 bases had no gene match. CDR1 SGDLS and CDR2 YYNGEE come from the germline V gene. The DNA of the CDR3 is TGTGCCAGCAGCGTAGGCGGGAGGGAGACCTACGAGCAGTACTTC. This sequence encodes CASSVGGRETYEQYF.

This chain connects TRBV9 to TRBJ2-3; TRBD1 is a possible D gene (5 bases). The germline CDR1 and CDR2 sequences are SGDLS and YYNGEE. Trimming pared 3 bases from V and 5 bases from J, leaving 10 bases between. This CDR3 has 13 amino acids. The CDR3 DNA reads TGTGCCAGCAGCGCCTGGGGCGAAGATACGCAGTATTTT. Translating gives CASSAWGEDTQYF.

The V call is TRBV12-3 or TRBV12-4, the J call TRBJ1-2, with 7 bases lining up with TRBD1. The CDR3 contains 13 residues. Trimming cost V 8 bases and J 3 bases; bases outside gene matches: 6. This CDR3 reads CASGGQDYYGYTF. CDR3 coding DNA: TGTGCCAGCGGCGGACAGGACTACTATGGCTACACCTTC.